This TCR beta chain was recovered during a study of Ad26.COV2.S vaccination and SARS-CoV-2 variants. Regarding the study as a whole: Following vaccination, spike-specific CD8+ and CD4+ T cell responses reportedly exhibited substantial breadth.

Treatment in this sample: 15 to 20 received Ad26.COV2.S at low or high dose, single or two shots; about 5 received placebo; per-sample allocation not given. All samples were drawn on day 63, counting from the first vaccine or placebo injection. Repertoires were generated with immunoSEQ multiplex PCR, while TCRdb's copy carries only in-frame clones and drops some. This sample has roughly 400,000 clones, with 89% found just once. V lost 6 bases and J 6 bases, leaving 12 bases between the germline ends. Germline V gives CDR1 LNHDA, CDR2 SQIVND (reference sequence). The CDR3 runs 13 residues. Comments on this clone: Its antigen is not identified.

The input for sequencing was peripheral blood, taken in a trial of Ad26.COV2.S vaccine versus placebo. This sequence originates from a person between 18 and 60 years old who received the Ad26.COV2.S COVID-19 vaccine or a placebo. The chain has TRBV19 and TRBJ2-1; perhaps TRBD2 as D (6 bases). CDR3 amino acids: CASRNLASNEQFF. CDR3 bases: TGTGCCAGTAGGAATCTAGCGTCCAATGAGCAGTTCTTC.